The clone carrying this T cell receptor (beta chain) showed up just once. Here immunoSEQ multiplex PCR was the method, and the copy in TCRdb shows in-frame clones only, minus some. The table lists over 65,000 clones, approximately 89% of them singletons. This sample is drawn from a study of T cell changes during pregnancy in multiple sclerosis. The CDR3 extends over 12 amino acids. Germline CDR1 and CDR2: SGDLS and YYNGEE. V was pared by 4 bases and J by 8 bases, with 4 bases of the junction left unmatched. This TCR was sampled from a female donor in good health, enrolled as a control in a pregnancy study. The V call is TRBV9, the J call TRBJ1-2; 8 bases are shared with TRBD1. This specimen consisted of peripheral blood, obtained in the first trimester of pregnancy. This CDR3 reads CASSQGAPGYTF. The CDR3 bases are TGTGCCAGCAGCCAGGGGGCCCCCGGCTACACCTTC.